This T cell receptor (beta chain) was recorded in a study of T cells in Graves' hyperthyroidism and ophthalmopathy. What was amplified from RNA transcripts were TCR beta CDR3 regions. The HTBI set primed first-round TCR CDR3 RT-PCR. TCRdb passed the multiplex PCR reads through MiXCR, listing each CDR3 protein once. In the table there are fewer than 350,000 distinct CDR3 sequences, about 20% of which are singletons. Germline-derived CDR1 and CDR2 are KGHSH and LQKENI. The CDR3 extends over 15 amino acids. J was trimmed by 4 bases and V by 7 bases; bases with no gene match: 10. The sequence was obtained from a woman aged 45-59 years with Graves' hyperthyroidism. The specimen sequenced was blood. This rearrangement joins TRBV18 to TRBJ2-5; 9 bases fit TRBD1. The CDR3 sequence: CASLRGTGISETQYF. CDR3 sequence (DNA): TGTGCCAGCTTACGCGGGACAGGGATCTCAGAGACCCAGTACTTC.